Listed here are 8 T cell receptor beta chains from one sample, sequenced in a study of CD8+ T cells in alopecia areata (dated by TCRdb to 2016 to 2019). The sample's treatment or condition label, decoded: oral pan-JAK inhibitor, 5-10 mg twice daily. Libraries were built with the immunoSEQ multiplex PCR assay. To provide template for TCR sequencing, every sample had RNA extracted and reverse transcribed into cDNA. TCRdb stores this immuneACCESS table with in-frame sequences only. Part of the clones is absent; in the studies checked, under half of the shortfall reflects unresolved V genes, and no reason is known for the rest. Across this sample there are about 270,000 clones, with approximately 60% seen only once. The leading ten clones occupy about 0.93% of the sample. The sample consisted of CD4+ T cells sorted from blood, taken around week 53, from a patient treated with tofacitinib. Receptor source: a human donor with alopecia areata.

The CDR3 sequence is CASSLQGQGGDTQYF. CDR3 bases: TGTGCCAGCAGCTTACAGGGACAGGGAGGGGATACGCAGTATTTT. V is TRBV7-3 and J is TRBJ2-3; 9 bases are shared with TRBD1. J gave up 6 bases and V 2 bases, and 6 bases lay outside the gene matches. This CDR3 has 15 residues. In germline, CDR1 is SGHTA, CDR2 FQGTGA.

V usage is TRBV29-1 and J usage is TRBJ2-3; D might be TRBD1 (5 bases). CDR1 is SQVTM, CDR2 ANQGSEA, per germline. This CDR3 contains 15 residues. Trimming pared 6 bases from V and 0 bases from J, leaving 16 bases between. CDR3 DNA sequence: TGCAGCGTGTCACCTTTGGGGCTGAGCACAGATACGCAGTATTTT. As protein: CSVSPLGLSTDTQYF.

CDR3 bases: TGTGCCTGGAGTGTACGCGGTAGCGGGGGGTTTGATGAGCAGTTCTTC. As protein: CAWSVRGSGGFDEQFF. This chain connects TRBV30 to TRBJ2-1; 10 positions agree with TRBD2. V was pared by 0 bases and J by 8 bases, with 10 bases of the junction left unmatched. The CDR3 is 16 residues long. Germline V lookup: CDR1 GTSNPN, CDR2 SVGIG (reference sequence). The variable domain in full, completed from reference TRBV30 and TRBJ2-1, reads SQTIHQWPATLVQPVGSPLSLECTVEGTSNPNLYWYRQAAGRGLQLLFYSVGIGQISSEVPQNLSASRPQDRQFILSSKKLLLSDSGFYLCAWSVRGSGGFDEQFFGPGTRLTVL.

At least ten counts were recorded for this clone. The chain recombines TRBV2 with TRBJ2-2; perhaps D is TRBD1 or TRBD2 (5 bases each). V gave up 6 bases and J gave up 3 bases, with 14 bases separating them. Germline values: CDR1 SNHLY, CDR2 FYNNEI. This CDR3 spans 15 amino acids. The CDR3 here is CASSPGTGHTGELFF. In DNA, the CDR3 is TGTGCCAGCAGCCCGGGGACCGGGCACACCGGGGAGCTGTTTTTT. Looking up the rest from reference TRBV2 and TRBJ2-2 gives the full variable domain: EPEVTQTPSHQVTQMGQEVILRCVPISNHLYFYWYRQILGQKVEFLVSFYNNEISEKSEIFDDQFSVERPDGSNFTLKIRSTKLEDSAMYFCASSPGTGHTGELFFGEGSRLTVL.

The V call is TRBV5-6, the J call TRBJ2-7; D is unresolved. The CDR3 has 14 amino acids. The V end was cut by 1 base, the J end by 6 bases, with 14 bases between. Germline CDR1 is SGHDT and CDR2 is YYEEEE. The CDR3 nucleotides are TGTGCCAGCAGCTTGACCCCGTCACTACGCGAGCAGTACTTC. This translates into CASSLTPSLREQYF.

This clone was counted only a few times. The chain couples TRBV19 to TRBJ1-5, with TRBD1 matching 7 bases. The germline V gene has CDR1 LNHDA and CDR2 SQIVND (reference sequence). The CDR3 runs 16 residues. V dropped 3 bases and J dropped 4; count of bases not matched to a gene: 9. CDR3 nucleotide sequence: TGTGCCAGTAGTATGTGGGGGAACAGGGGAAATCAGCCCCAGCATTTT. This sequence encodes CASSMWGNRGNQPQHF.

The genes are TRBV30 and TRBJ1-6, with D uncertain. V was clipped by 3 bases and J by 5 bases, with 11 bases between them. Germline values: CDR1 GTSNPN, CDR2 SVGIG (reference sequence). CDR3 size: 14 residues. CDR3 nucleotide sequence: TGTGCCTGGAGCACGGGGAGAAATAATTCACCCCTCCACTTT. The encoded protein is CAWSTGRNNSPLHF.

There are a few counts of this clone. The chain carries TRBV6-1 and TRBJ1-2, with 8 bases that match TRBD1. The germline gives CDR1 MNHNS, CDR2 SASEGT. The J segment lost 2 bases and the V segment lost 4 bases, leaving 3 bases of the junction unmatched. CDR3 length equals 14 residues. The CDR3 region has the DNA TGTGCCAGCAGTGCCCGGACAGGGAACTATGGCTACACCTTC. Translating it yields CASSARTGNYGYTF.